This T cell receptor beta chain comes out of a study of shared clonotypes between healthy human individuals. Terminally differentiated effector memory CD45RA+ cells were left out of the naive CD8 fraction, which was CD45RO-negative and positively selected for CCR7. The germline V gene has CDR1 SGHVS and CDR2 FNYEAQ. The CDR3 loop spans 17 amino acids. Trimming pared 0 bases from V and 2 bases from J, leaving 14 bases between. Some clones are missing from TCRdb's copy, which holds only in-frame ones; the method was immunoSEQ multiplex PCR. In the table there are 1.5 million to 2.5 million clones, just under 95% of which are singletons.

This sequence originates from a man between 18 and 35 years old in good health. The sample consisted of naive CD8+ T cells sorted from blood. The chain employs TRBV7-6 and TRBJ1-5, with D perhaps TRBD1 (6 bases). CDR3 sequence: CASSLAPPGEGNQPQHF. As DNA, the CDR3 is TGTGCCAGCAGCTTAGCGCCTCCAGGGGAGGGCAATCAGCCCCAGCATTTT. Looking up the rest from reference TRBV7-6 and TRBJ1-5 gives the full variable domain: GAGVSQSPRYKVTKRGQDVALRCDPISGHVSLYWYRQALGQGPEFLTYFNYEAQQDKSGLPNDRFSAERPEGSISTLTIQRTEQRDSAMYRCASSLAPPGEGNQPQHFGDGTRLSIL.